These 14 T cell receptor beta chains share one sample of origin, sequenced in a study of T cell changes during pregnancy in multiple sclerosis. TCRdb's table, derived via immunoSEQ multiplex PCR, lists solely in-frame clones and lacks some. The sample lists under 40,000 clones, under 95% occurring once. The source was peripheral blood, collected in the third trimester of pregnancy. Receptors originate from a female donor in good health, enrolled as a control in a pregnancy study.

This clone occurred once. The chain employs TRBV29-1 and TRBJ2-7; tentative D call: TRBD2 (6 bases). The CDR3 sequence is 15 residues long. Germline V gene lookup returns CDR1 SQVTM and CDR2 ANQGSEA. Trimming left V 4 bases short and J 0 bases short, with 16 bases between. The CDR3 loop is CSVGGTPRSSYEQYF. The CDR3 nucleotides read TGCAGCGTTGGAGGGACTCCCAGGAGCTCCTACGAGCAGTACTTC.

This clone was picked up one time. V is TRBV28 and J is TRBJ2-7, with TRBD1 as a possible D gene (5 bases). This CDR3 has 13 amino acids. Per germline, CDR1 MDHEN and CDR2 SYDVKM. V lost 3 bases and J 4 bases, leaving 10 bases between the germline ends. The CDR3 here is CASSFRQWYEQYF. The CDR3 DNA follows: TGTGCCAGCAGTTTTAGACAGTGGTACGAGCAGTACTTC.

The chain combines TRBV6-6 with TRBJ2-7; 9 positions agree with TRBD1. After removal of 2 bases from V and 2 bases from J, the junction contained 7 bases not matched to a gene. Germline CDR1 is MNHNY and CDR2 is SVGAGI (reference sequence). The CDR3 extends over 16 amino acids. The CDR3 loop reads CASSYRRDRAAYEQYF. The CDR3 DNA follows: TGTGCCAGCAGTTACCGCAGGGACAGGGCCGCCTACGAGCAGTACTTC.

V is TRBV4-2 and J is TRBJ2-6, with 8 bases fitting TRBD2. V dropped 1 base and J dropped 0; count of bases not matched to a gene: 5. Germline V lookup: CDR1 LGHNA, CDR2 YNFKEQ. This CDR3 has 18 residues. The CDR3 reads CASSQAREGTSGANVLTF. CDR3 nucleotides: TGTGCCAGCAGCCAAGCCCGGGAGGGAACCTCTGGGGCCAACGTCCTGACTTTC.

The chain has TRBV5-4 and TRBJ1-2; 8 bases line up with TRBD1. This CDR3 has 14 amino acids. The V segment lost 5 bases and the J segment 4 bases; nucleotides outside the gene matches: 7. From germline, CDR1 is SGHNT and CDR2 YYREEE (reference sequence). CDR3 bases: TGTGCCAGCAGAGGGCAGGGGGCCTCCTATGGCTACACCTTC. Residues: CASRGQGASYGYTF.

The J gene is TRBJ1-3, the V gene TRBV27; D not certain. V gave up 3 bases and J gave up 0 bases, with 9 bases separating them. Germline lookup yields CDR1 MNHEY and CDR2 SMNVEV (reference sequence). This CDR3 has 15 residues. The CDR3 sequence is CASSFRHSSGNTIYF. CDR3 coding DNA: TGTGCCAGCAGTTTCAGGCACTCCTCTGGAAACACCATATATTTT.

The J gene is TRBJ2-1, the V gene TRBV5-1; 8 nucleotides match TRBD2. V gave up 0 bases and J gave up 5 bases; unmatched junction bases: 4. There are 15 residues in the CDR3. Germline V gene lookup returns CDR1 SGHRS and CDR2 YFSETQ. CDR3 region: CASSLDRGGDNEQFF. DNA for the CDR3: TGCGCCAGCAGCTTGGATCGGGGGGGTGACAATGAGCAGTTCTTC.

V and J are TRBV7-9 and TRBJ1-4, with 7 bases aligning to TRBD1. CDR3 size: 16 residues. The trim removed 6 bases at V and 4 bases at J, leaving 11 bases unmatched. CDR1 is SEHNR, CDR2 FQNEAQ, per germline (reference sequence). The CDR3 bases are TGTGCCAGCAGTAATAGTGAGGGACAGTTTAATGAAAAACTGTTTTTT. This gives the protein CASSNSEGQFNEKLFF.

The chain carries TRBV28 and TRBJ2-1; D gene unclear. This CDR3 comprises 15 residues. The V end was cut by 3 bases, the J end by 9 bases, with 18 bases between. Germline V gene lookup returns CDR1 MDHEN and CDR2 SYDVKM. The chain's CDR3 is CASSLQATLFGEQFF. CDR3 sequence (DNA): TGTGCCAGCAGTTTGCAGGCAACCTTGTTTGGTGAGCAGTTCTTC.

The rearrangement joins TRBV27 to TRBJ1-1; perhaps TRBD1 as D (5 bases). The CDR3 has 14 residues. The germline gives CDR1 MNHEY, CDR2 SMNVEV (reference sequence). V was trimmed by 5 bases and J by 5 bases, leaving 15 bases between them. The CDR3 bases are TGTGCCAGCAGTAATCAGGGTTCGGGTACTGAAGCTTTCTTT. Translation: CASSNQGSGTEAFF.

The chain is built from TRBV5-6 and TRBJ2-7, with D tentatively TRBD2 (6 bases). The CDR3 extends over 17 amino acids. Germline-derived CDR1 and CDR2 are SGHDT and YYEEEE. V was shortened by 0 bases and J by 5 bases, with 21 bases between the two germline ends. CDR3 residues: CASSLAPMSAGFHEQYF. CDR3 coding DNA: TGTGCCAGCAGCTTGGCCCCCATGAGTGCGGGGTTCCACGAGCAGTACTTC.

In DNA form, the CDR3 reads TGTGCCAGCAGCTTGGCGCAGGGAAATGGCTACACCTTC. Encoded protein: CASSLAQGNGYTF. The genes are TRBV5-5 and TRBJ1-2; a weak D match, TRBD1 (5 bases). CDR1 and CDR2 (germline): SGHKS, YYEKEE (reference sequence). The CDR3 loop spans 13 amino acids. Trimming removed 0 bases at V and 6 bases at J, with 9 bases between.

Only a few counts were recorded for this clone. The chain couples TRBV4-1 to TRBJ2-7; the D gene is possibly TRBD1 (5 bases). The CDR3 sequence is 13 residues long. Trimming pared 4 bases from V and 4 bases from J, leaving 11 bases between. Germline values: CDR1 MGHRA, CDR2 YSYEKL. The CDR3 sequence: CASSLREGYEQYF. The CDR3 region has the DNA TGCGCCAGCAGCCTCAGGGAAGGTTACGAGCAGTACTTC.

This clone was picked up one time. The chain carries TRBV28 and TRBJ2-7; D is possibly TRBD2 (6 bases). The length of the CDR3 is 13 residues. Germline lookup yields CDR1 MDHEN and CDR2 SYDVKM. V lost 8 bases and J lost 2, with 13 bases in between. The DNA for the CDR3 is TGTGCCAGCGCGGGGATGGGGCCCTACGAGCAGTACTTC. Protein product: CASAGMGPYEQYF.